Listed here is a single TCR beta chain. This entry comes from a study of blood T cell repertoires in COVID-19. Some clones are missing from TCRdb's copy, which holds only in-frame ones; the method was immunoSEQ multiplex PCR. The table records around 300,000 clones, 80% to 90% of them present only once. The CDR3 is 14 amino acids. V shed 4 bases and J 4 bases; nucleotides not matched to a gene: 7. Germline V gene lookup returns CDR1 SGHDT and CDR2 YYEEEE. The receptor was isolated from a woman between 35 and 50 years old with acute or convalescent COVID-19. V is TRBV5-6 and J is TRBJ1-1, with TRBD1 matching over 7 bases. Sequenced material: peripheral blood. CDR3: CASSPISGGTEAFF. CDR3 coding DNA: TGTGCCAGCAGCCCTATCTCAGGGGGCACTGAAGCTTTCTTT.